Below, 31 T cell receptor beta chains from the same sample are listed, as sequenced in a study of OX40 agonist ivuxolimab in advanced cancers. Sequenced by immunoSEQ multiplex PCR; TCRdb stores in-frame clones only, minus some. The sample gives 30,000 to 45,000 clones, roughly 81% of which show up once; about a fifth is in the top ten. Here the sequenced sample was CD4+ or CD8+ T cells sorted from blood, taken in a trial of the OX40 agonist ivuxolimab. The source of these receptors is an adult with an advanced solid tumor such as melanoma, head and neck, liver or kidney cancer.

The gene calls are TRBV30 and TRBJ1-2; the match to TRBD1 covers 8 bases. The trim removed 0 bases at V and 1 base at J, leaving 7 bases unmatched. The length of the CDR3 is 16 residues. The germline CDR1 and CDR2 sequences are GTSNPN and SVGIG (reference sequence). The CDR3 loop reads CAWSVAGTGLNYGYTF. CDR3 DNA: TGTGCCTGGAGTGTGGCAGGGACAGGCCTTAACTATGGCTACACCTTC.

This chain links TRBV27 with TRBJ2-2; weak D call: TRBD2 (6 bases). The CDR3 runs 14 residues. The V and J ends lost 4 bases and 7 bases respectively, with 13 bases between them. CDR1 is MNHEY, CDR2 SMNVEV, per germline (reference sequence). The CDR3 DNA reads as TGTGCCAGCAGTTACGGAGGGAGAGTCGGGGAGCTGTTTTTT. Its translation: CASSYGGRVGELFF.

By share, this clone ranks as medium-sized. This chain links TRBV28 with TRBJ1-2; D not resolved. The CDR3 totals 13 residues. Germline lookup yields CDR1 MDHEN and CDR2 SYDVKM. Trimming removed 3 bases from V and 0 bases from J, with 5 bases in between. CDR3 residues: CASSFAANYGYTF. DNA of the CDR3: TGTGCCAGCAGTTTTGCCGCTAACTATGGCTACACCTTC.

The DNA for the CDR3 is TGTGCCAGCAGCTTAGAGGGGACTGGTCTAGCTGGTGACGAGCAGTACTTC. Residues: CASSLEGTGLAGDEQYF. V and J are TRBV11-2 and TRBJ2-7, with a weak D call TRBD2 (6 bases). Germline CDR1 and CDR2: SGHAT and FQNNGV. The CDR3 spans 17 residues. V lost 0 bases and J 5 bases, leaving 20 bases between the germline ends.

The V gene is TRBV5-1, the J gene TRBJ2-1; possible D gene TRBD2, 6 bases. Trimming took 1 base from V and 9 from J, leaving 17 bases between them. The CDR3 has 15 amino acids. Germline V lookup: CDR1 SGHRS, CDR2 YFSETQ. CDR3 in DNA: TGCGCCAGCAGCTTGATGGGCGGGGTGCTCAGTGAGCAGTTCTTC. Translating it yields CASSLMGGVLSEQFF.

The chain is built from TRBV5-1 and TRBJ2-1, with 10 bases matching TRBD2. Germline CDR1 and CDR2: SGHRS and YFSETQ. CDR3 length: 16 amino acids. V was clipped by 5 bases and J by 0 bases; unmatched bases: 5. CDR3: CASSQAGGRSYNEQFF. The CDR3 coding sequence is TGCGCCAGCAGTCAAGCGGGGGGGCGCTCCTACAATGAGCAGTTCTTC.

Remarks on this clone: Within the sample, other DNA sequences also encode this same CDR3. The CDR3, as DNA: TGTGCCAGCAGCCAAGCGGGGGGGCCCGCCTACGAGCAGTACTTC. Protein product: CASSQAGGPAYEQYF. The rearrangement uses TRBV7-3 and TRBJ2-7; 10 nucleotides match TRBD2. This CDR3 region has 15 residues. Germline-derived CDR1 and CDR2 are SGHTA and FQGTGA. After removal of 5 bases from V and 2 bases from J, the junction contained 6 bases not matched to a gene.

The CDR3 region has the DNA TGTGCCAGCAGCCCCGGGACAGGGGCTCGAGAGACCCAGTACTTC. Amino acids: CASSPGTGARETQYF. This rearrangement joins TRBV7-9 to TRBJ2-5, with TRBD1 matching over 10 bases. CDR1 is SEHNR and CDR2 is FQNEAQ in the germline V gene (reference sequence). The CDR3 covers 15 residues. V trimming: 5 bases; J trimming: 4 bases; junction bases outside the gene matches: 7.

This chain uses TRBV21-1 with TRBJ2-7; TRBD2, the D gene given by the table, was not confirmed from the DNA. TRBV21-1 is listed as a pseudogene. CDR3 size: 18 residues. The CDR3 sequence is CASSKDPSGGTESLEQYF. The CDR3 DNA follows: TGTGCCAGCAGCAAAGACCCTAGCGGGGGGACGGAATCCCTCGAGCAGTACTTC.

This clone has a single count. The gene calls are TRBV30 and TRBJ1-4; no clear D. Germline CDR1 is GTSNPN and CDR2 is SVGIG (reference sequence). V was shortened by 0 bases and J by 4 bases, with 9 bases between the two germline ends. The CDR3 length is 14 residues. The CDR3 coding sequence is TGTGCCTGGAGTGTACAGCTTTATAATGAAAAACTGTTTTTT. Protein sequence: CAWSVQLYNEKLFF.

The gene calls are TRBV27 and TRBJ2-5; TRBD1 matches 8 bases. Germline trimming cut 6 bases from V and 8 bases from J; bases unmatched to any gene: 11. CDR1 MNHEY and CDR2 SMNVEV come from the germline V gene (reference sequence). The CDR3 consists of 14 residues. The CDR3 reads CASRAGQAAGTQYF. Written as DNA, the CDR3 is TGTGCCAGCAGGGCGGGACAGGCCGCCGGTACCCAGTACTTC.

This chain connects TRBV19 to TRBJ2-3, with 8 nucleotides matching TRBD2. CDR3 length: 15 residues. V trimming: 3 bases; J trimming: 3 bases; junction bases outside the gene matches: 5. Germline V gives CDR1 LNHDA, CDR2 SQIVND (reference sequence). CDR3: CASSIIAGSTDTQYF. The CDR3 nucleotides read TGTGCCAGTAGTATTATAGCGGGATCGACAGATACGCAGTATTTT.

The V gene is TRBV4-1, the J gene TRBJ1-4; 9 bases are shared with TRBD1. Unmatched junction bases numbered 10, after V lost 1 base and J lost 10 bases. The CDR3 runs 16 residues. Germline V CDR1 and CDR2: MGHRA, YSYEKL. Here the CDR3 reads CASSQATGQGWGKLFF. The CDR3 nucleotides read TGCGCCAGCAGCCAAGCAACCGGACAGGGGTGGGGAAAACTGTTTTTT.

This chain links TRBV7-3 with TRBJ1-1; TRBD1 is a possible D gene (5 bases). The germline V and J ends were trimmed by 6 bases and 1 base, with 15 bases remaining between them. This CDR3 contains 15 residues. Germline V gene data show CDR1 as SGHTA and CDR2 as FQGTGA. CDR3 loop: CASSKAPTANTEAFF. In DNA, the CDR3 is TGTGCCAGCAGTAAGGCCCCGACAGCGAACACTGAAGCTTTCTTT.

This clone was observed once. The chain carries TRBV9 and TRBJ2-3, with 8 bases that match TRBD2. Looked up from germline, CDR1 is SGDLS and CDR2 is YYNGEE. This CDR3 is 16 amino acids long. V dropped 4 bases and J dropped 2; count of bases not matched to a gene: 9. CDR3 bases: TGTGCCAGCAGCCCCCGATTAGCGGGACACACAGATACGCAGTATTTT. This codes for CASSPRLAGHTDTQYF. Together with reference TRBV9 and TRBJ2-3, the CDR3 gives the full variable domain: DSGVTQTPKHLITATGQRVTLRCSPRSGDLSVYWYQQSLDQGLQFLIQYYNGEERAKGNILERFSAQQFPDLHSELNLSSLELGDSALYFCASSPRLAGHTDTQYFGPGTRLTVL.

This chain uses TRBV27 with TRBJ2-7, with 8 bases that match TRBD1. Germline CDR1 and CDR2: MNHEY and SMNVEV (reference sequence). The trim removed 5 bases at V and 5 bases at J, leaving 11 bases unmatched. The CDR3 runs 15 residues. The CDR3 bases are TGTGCCAGCAGTAAATCGGGACAGGTGTTCCACGAGCAGTACTTC. Protein: CASSKSGQVFHEQYF.

The chain links TRBV11-2 to TRBJ2-3, with 10 nucleotides matching TRBD1. Germline V lookup: CDR1 SGHAT, CDR2 FQNNGV. Unmatched junction bases numbered 10, after V lost 4 bases and J lost 0 bases. The CDR3 consists of 18 residues. The CDR3 protein is CASSYHLGTGESTDTQYF. CDR3 coding DNA: TGTGCCAGCAGCTATCATCTCGGGACAGGGGAGAGCACAGATACGCAGTATTTT.

CDR3 residues: CASGLNEKLFF. The DNA of the CDR3 is TGTGCCAGCGGGTTAAATGAAAAACTGTTTTTT. This chain joins TRBV28 and TRBJ1-4; D is ambiguous. The CDR3 has 11 residues. Germline CDR1 MDHEN, CDR2 SYDVKM. Trimming pared 8 bases from V and 5 bases from J, leaving 6 bases between.

This chain links TRBV21-1 with TRBJ2-7; TRBD2 was called by the table and not checked on the DNA. TRBV21-1 is reported as a pseudogene. This CDR3 region has 16 residues. The DNA for the CDR3 is TGTGCCAGCAGCAAATTAGGGGACTTAAGGGTTAACGAGCAGTACTTC. This codes for CASSKLGDLRVNEQYF.

The chain uses TRBV28 and TRBJ1-2; D not certain. Germline loops: CDR1 MDHEN, CDR2 SYDVKM. There are 13 residues in the CDR3. The V gene lost 3 bases and the J gene lost 7 bases, with 12 bases spanning the gap. CDR3 sequence (DNA): TGTGCCAGCAGTTTGAAGGGAAAGGCTGGCTACACCTTC. This codes for CASSLKGKAGYTF.

This rearrangement joins TRBV5-1 to TRBJ2-6, with 8 bases identical to TRBD1. The CDR3 loop spans 16 amino acids. Losses at the gene ends were 7 bases for V and 0 bases for J; bases not matched to a gene: 6. Germline V gene data show CDR1 as SGHRS and CDR2 as YFSETQ. CDR3 sequence (DNA): TGCGCCAGCGGGACAGGACAGGCCTCTGGGGCCAACGTCCTGACTTTC. Its translation: CASGTGQASGANVLTF. The variable domain in full, with the rest retrieved from reference TRBV5-1 and TRBJ2-6, is KAGVTQTPRYLIKTRGQQVTLSCSPISGHRSVSWYQQTPGQGLQFLFEYFSETQRNKGNFPGRFSGRQFSNSRSEMNVSTLELGDSALYLCASGTGQASGANVLTFGAGSRLTVL.

The chain recombines TRBV7-2 with TRBJ1-2; D remains unclear. Germline CDR1 SGHTA, CDR2 FQGNSA. CDR3 length equals 16 residues. The V end lost 0 bases, the J end lost 5 bases, and 16 bases lay between the germline ends. CDR3 region: CASSLATGAGPYGYTF. The CDR3, as DNA: TGTGCCAGCAGCTTAGCCACGGGAGCTGGGCCTTATGGCTACACCTTC.

This chain links TRBV6-6 with TRBJ1-1; a weak D match, TRBD1 (6 bases). Germline V gives CDR1 MNHNY, CDR2 SVGAGI (reference sequence). Between the trimmed V and J ends, which lost 9 bases and 5 bases, there was a span of 16 bases. The CDR3 totals 13 residues. The CDR3 is CASRPRGLTEAFF. DNA of the CDR3: TGTGCCAGTCGACCCCGGGGGCTTACTGAAGCTTTCTTT.

This clone was detected once. The CDR3 nucleotides are TGTGCCAGCAGCAAAACTCGTTCAGGGAGCACTGAAGCTTTCTTT. This encodes CASSKTRSGSTEAFF. The chain carries TRBV21-1 and TRBJ1-1. TRBV21-1 is noted as a pseudogene. This CDR3 region has 15 residues.

This chain uses TRBV5-8 with TRBJ1-4; no reliable D call. The germline CDR1 and CDR2 sequences are SGHTS and YDEGEE. This CDR3 is 12 amino acids long. Trimming took 4 bases from V and 8 from J, leaving 9 bases between them. The CDR3 protein is CASSHTREKLFF. The DNA for the CDR3 is TGTGCCAGCAGCCACACTCGCGAAAAACTGTTTTTT.

The genes are TRBV5-1 and TRBJ2-7, with a tentative D call TRBD1 (6 bases). Looked up from germline, CDR1 is SGHRS and CDR2 is YFSETQ. V was clipped by 7 bases and J by 2 bases, with 19 bases between them. This CDR3 comprises 15 residues. CDR3 loop: CASSVAPDRTYEQYF. The CDR3 coding sequence is TGCGCCAGCTCCGTGGCCCCCGACAGGACCTACGAGCAGTACTTC.

This chain uses TRBV19 with TRBJ1-4; 7 bases fit TRBD1. Looked up from germline, CDR1 is LNHDA and CDR2 is SQIVND (reference sequence). The CDR3 covers 12 residues. V shed 9 bases and J 7 bases; nucleotides not matched to a gene: 5. CDR3 in amino acids: CASRQGSEKLFF. In DNA form, the CDR3 reads TGTGCCAGCAGACAGGGAAGTGAAAAACTGTTTTTT. Filled out from reference TRBV19 and TRBJ1-4, the complete variable domain reads DGGITQSPKYLFRKEGQNVTLSCEQNLNHDAMYWYRQDPGQGLRLIYYSQIVNDFQKGDIAEGYSVSREKKESFPLTVTSAQKNPTAFYLCASRQGSEKLFFGSGTQLSVL.

J is TRBJ1-1 and V is TRBV16; possible D gene TRBD1, 5 bases. Trimming left V 4 bases short and J 1 base short, with 7 bases between. The germline gives CDR1 KGHSY, CDR2 FQNENV. The CDR3 spans 13 residues. The CDR3 loop is CASSLTGNTEAFF. DNA of the CDR3: TGTGCCAGCAGCCTCACAGGGAACACTGAAGCTTTCTTT.

The chain recombines TRBV7-9 with TRBJ1-6; D is uncertain. Germline V gene sequence: CDR1 SEHNR, CDR2 FQNEAQ (reference sequence). The CDR3 has 14 amino acids. The ends were cut back, 1 base at V and 5 bases at J, with 6 bases in the middle. The CDR3 coding sequence is TGTGCCAGCAGCTTAGACAGTCATAATTCACCCCTCCACTTT. Encoded protein: CASSLDSHNSPLHF.

The CDR3, as DNA: TGCGCCAGCAGCCCCACCCCCGGGCTAGCGGGGGGCAGTGAGCAGTTCTTC. Its translation is CASSPTPGLAGGSEQFF. V usage is TRBV5-1 and J usage is TRBJ2-1; 11 nucleotides agree with TRBD2. The J segment lost 9 bases and the V segment lost 4 bases, leaving 15 bases of the junction unmatched. The CDR3 extends over 17 amino acids. CDR1 and CDR2 from the germline V gene are SGHRS and YFSETQ.

A word on this clone: This specimen includes other DNA sequences encoding the same CDR3. This chain connects TRBV18 to TRBJ1-2, with D possibly matching TRBD1 (6 bases). This CDR3 region has 14 residues. The germline CDR1 and CDR2 sequences are KGHSH and LQKENI. Trimming stripped 0 bases from V and 5 bases from J, with 10 bases between. The CDR3 DNA follows: TGTGCCAGCTCACCACCGGGCAGGGGATATGGCTACACCTTC. Protein product: CASSPPGRGYGYTF. The variable domain in full, completed from reference TRBV18 and TRBJ1-2, reads NAGVMQNPRHLVRRRGQEARLRCSPMKGHSHVYWYRQLPEEGLKFMVYLQKENIIDESGMPKERFSAEFPKEGPSILRIQQVVRGDSAAYFCASSPPGRGYGYTFGSGTRLTVV.